These 5 T cell receptor beta chains were all obtained from the same sample, sequenced in a study of post-analysis software for immune sequencing data. Study-wide results and caveats: Controls had lower frequencies than patients of about 5 TRBV segments, which included TRBV5-6, TRBV5-1 and TRBV20-1.

Antigens of these TCRs are unknown. Built from TCR beta cDNA, the libraries had unique molecular identifiers in them. Each CDR3 protein gets one entry after TCRdb re-called the PCR reads with MiXCR. Of about 770,000 distinct CDR3 sequences in the sample, around 46% were seen once. The sample taken for sequencing was blood. The receptors come from a girl between 10 and 17 years old with multiple sclerosis.

A note on this clonotype: The junction shows a germline mismatch at one end, possibly a read error. The chain couples TRBV7-3 to TRBJ2-1; the match to TRBD2 covers 8 bases. The CDR3 runs to 16 residues. Germline values: CDR1 SGHTA, CDR2 FQGTGA. CDR3 region: CASNLNPGLAFDEQFF. CDR3 in DNA: TGTGCCAGCAACTTAAACCCCGGACTAGCCTTCGATGAGCAGTTCTTC.

This clonotype was counted a few times. This sequence joins TRBV28 and TRBJ1-2; no definite D call. CDR3 length: 15 residues. Germline CDR1 is MDHEN and CDR2 is SYDVKM. V was cut by 2 bases and J by 5 bases, with 15 bases left in between. The DNA for the CDR3 is TGTGCCAGCAGTTTAGGCCGTGGAGGGCCGTATGGCTACACCTTC. Translation: CASSLGRGGPYGYTF.

The chain recombines TRBV7-2 with TRBJ2-5; D remains ambiguous. Trimming shortened V by 1 base and J by 0 bases, and 9 bases separated the two germline ends. The germline CDR1 and CDR2 sequences are SGHTA and FQGNSA. The CDR3 covers 15 residues. The CDR3 DNA is TGTGCCAGCAGCTTAGTCGAATCGTACCAAGAGACCCAGTACTTC. Its translation is CASSLVESYQETQYF.

The chain has TRBV20-1 and TRBJ2-7; TRBD2 agrees at 9 bases. The CDR3 covers 15 residues. The V gene end was trimmed by 3 bases and the J gene end by 0 bases; junction bases not matched to a gene: 6. CDR1 is DFQATT, CDR2 SNEGSKA, per germline (reference sequence). The CDR3 is CSARESGRNSYEQYF. The CDR3 nucleotides read TGCAGTGCTAGGGAAAGCGGGAGGAACTCCTACGAGCAGTACTTC.

This chain joins TRBV29-1 and TRBJ2-5; 7 bases match TRBD1. CDR1 and CDR2 from the germline V gene are SQVTM and ANQGSEA. V shed 0 bases and J 0 bases; nucleotides not matched to a gene: 22. The CDR3 has 21 residues. In DNA, the CDR3 is TGCAGCGTTGAAGACCCCAACTACGGGACAGCACAGAGGGGGTACCAAGAGACCCAGTACTTC. Amino acid sequence: CSVEDPNYGTAQRGYQETQYF.